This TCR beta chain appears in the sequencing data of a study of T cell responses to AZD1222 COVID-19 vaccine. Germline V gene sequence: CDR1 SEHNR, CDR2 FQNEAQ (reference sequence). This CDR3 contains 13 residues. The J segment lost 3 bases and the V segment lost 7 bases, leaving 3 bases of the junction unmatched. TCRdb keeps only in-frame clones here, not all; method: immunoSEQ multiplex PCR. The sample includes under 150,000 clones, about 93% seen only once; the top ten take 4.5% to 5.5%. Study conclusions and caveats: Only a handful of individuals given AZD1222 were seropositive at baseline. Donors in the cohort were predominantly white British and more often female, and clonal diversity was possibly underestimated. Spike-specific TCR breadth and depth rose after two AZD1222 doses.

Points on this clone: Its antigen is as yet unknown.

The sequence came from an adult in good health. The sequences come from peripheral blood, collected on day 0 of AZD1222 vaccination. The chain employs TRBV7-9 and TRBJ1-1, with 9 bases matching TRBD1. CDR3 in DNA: TGTGCCAGCACCAGGACAGGGGACACTGAAGCTTTCTTT. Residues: CASTRTGDTEAFF.